This TCR beta chain was sequenced for a study of OX40 agonist ivuxolimab in advanced cancers. Across the study: Treatment of patients was with ivuxolimab, an agonistic anti-OX40 (CD134) antibody.

TCRdb's table, derived via immunoSEQ multiplex PCR, lists solely in-frame clones and lacks some. Altogether 20,000 to 25,000 clones are present, about 79% being singletons, with the ten largest covering around 29%. General study findings and limits: CD4+ T cells averaged fewer expanded clones than CD8+ T cells.

With baseline, cycle 4 day 1, and cycle 7 day 1 as timepoints, blood was sampled. In its sample, this clone was seen a few times. Its antigen is currently unknown. The CDR3 length is 11 residues. Germline CDR1 and CDR2: LNHNV and YYDKDF (reference sequence). Trimming took 8 bases from V and 7 from J, leaving 8 bases between them. The J gene is TRBJ1-4, the V gene TRBV15, with a possible D match to TRBD1 (5 bases). This sequence was found in an adult with an advanced solid tumor such as melanoma, head and neck, liver or kidney cancer. Here the sequenced sample was CD4+ or CD8+ T cells sorted from blood, taken in a trial of the OX40 agonist ivuxolimab. The CDR3 loop reads CATGGSEKLFF. CDR3 DNA sequence: TGTGCCACCGGGGGTTCTGAAAAACTGTTTTTT. Drawing the rest from reference TRBV15 and TRBJ1-4, the complete variable domain is DAMVIQNPRYQVTQFGKPVTLSCSQTLNHNVMYWYQQKSSQAPKLLFHYYDKDFNNEADTPDNFQSRRPNTSFCFLDIRSPGLGDTAMYLCATGGSEKLFFGSGTQLSVL.